The sequence of this T cell receptor beta chain was determined in a study of OX40 agonist ivuxolimab in advanced cancers. The wider study: Ivuxolimab was administered intravenously to patients at 0.01 to 10 mg/kg every 2 weeks. The study enrolled dose-escalation patients with hepatocellular carcinoma, melanoma, renal cell or head and neck cancer. Patients with prior anti-PD-1, anti-PD-L1 or anti-CTLA-4 therapy were eligible; less than 50% had some.

Clones were sequenced by immunoSEQ multiplex PCR, and TCRdb holds only the in-frame ones, with some missing. In the table there are some 70,000 clones, under 90% of which are singletons. V shed 0 bases, J shed 6 bases, and the junction held 7 bases outside the gene matches. The germline V gene has CDR1 SGHNT and CDR2 YYREEE (reference sequence). The CDR3 sequence is 16 residues long. The clonotype originates from an adult with an advanced solid tumor such as melanoma, head and neck, liver or kidney cancer. Sequences were derived from CD4+ or CD8+ T cells sorted from blood, sampled in a trial of the OX40 agonist ivuxolimab. The chain combines TRBV5-4 with TRBJ2-3, with 10 bases fitting TRBD2. The chain's CDR3 is CASSLGQRGGVDTQYF. The CDR3 DNA follows: TGTGCCAGCAGCTTGGGCCAGCGGGGGGGCGTGGATACGCAGTATTTT. The variable domain in full, completed from reference TRBV5-4 and TRBJ2-3, reads ETGVTQSPTHLIKTRGQQVTLRCSSQSGHNTVSWYQQALGQGPQFIFQYYREEENGRGNFPPRFSGLQFPNYSSELNVNALELDDSALYLCASSLGQRGGVDTQYFGPGTRLTVL.